Shown below are 28 T cell receptor beta chains from a single sample sequenced in a study of molecular identifiers for immune sequencing clone quantification. In TCRdb, the PCR reads were re-called with MiXCR into one record per CDR3 protein. Of more than 50,000 distinct CDR3 sequences listed, under 20% were seen once; the top ten hold under 1.5%. Sequenced material: naive CD8+ T cells from blood, with Jurkat cell RNA spiked in. Subset denoted: FACS-sorted CD8+CD4-CCR7+CD45RA+ naive T cells. The source of these receptors is a human donor in good health. Some libraries in this study had Jurkat cell RNA spiked in.

A word on this clonotype: The junction departs from germline at one end; a sequencing error may be responsible. The chain employs TRBV27 and TRBJ2-7; a weak D match, TRBD2 (5 bases). Germline assignment: CDR1 MNHEY and CDR2 SMNVEV (reference sequence). This CDR3 is built from 15 residues. CDR3: CANSLGEPRYHEQYF. The CDR3 coding sequence is TGTGCCAACAGTTTGGGAGAACCTCGGTACCACGAGCAGTACTTC.

With regard to this clonotype: Its ends do not fully match the called genes, so a read error is possible. V and J are TRBV20-1 and TRBJ2-1; 8 bases fit TRBD2. CDR1 is DFQATT, CDR2 SNEGSKA, per germline (reference sequence). This CDR3 spans 14 amino acids. CDR3 region: CSGWPGGSYNEQLF. The CDR3 bases are TGCAGTGGCTGGCCGGGAGGGTCCTACAATGAGCAGCTCTTC.

This clonotype occurred a few times. The J gene is TRBJ1-5, the V gene TRBV7-9; D may be TRBD1 (6 bases). The germline V and J ends were trimmed by 4 bases and 0 bases, with 10 bases remaining between them. The CDR3 has 15 residues. Germline V gene lookup returns CDR1 SEHNR and CDR2 FQNEAQ (reference sequence). CDR3 amino acids: CASSYGTYSNQPQHF. The CDR3, as DNA: TGTGCCAGCAGCTACGGGACATATAGCAATCAGCCCCAGCATTTT. The whole variable domain, filled in from reference TRBV7-9 and TRBJ1-5, reads DTGVSQNPRHKITKRGQNVTFRCDPISEHNRLYWYRQTLGQGPEFLTYFQNEAQLEKSRLLSDRFSAERPKGSFSTLEIQRTEQGDSAMYLCASSYGTYSNQPQHFGDGTRLSIL.

This clonotype showed up many times. This chain uses TRBV5-6 with TRBJ2-6; 12 nucleotides align to TRBD2. The CDR3 is 18 amino acids. Germline trimming cut 4 bases from V and 0 bases from J; bases unmatched to any gene: 5. Germline assignment: CDR1 SGHDT and CDR2 YYEEEE. Written as DNA, the CDR3 is TGTGCCAGCAGCATGGGACTAGCGGGCATCTCTGGGGCCAACGTCCTGACTTTC. Translated, it gives CASSMGLAGISGANVLTF.

The V and J genes are TRBV24-1 and TRBJ2-2; D uncertain. The CDR3 consists of 13 residues. Trimming removed 12 bases at V and 2 bases at J, with 12 bases between. CDR1 and CDR2 (germline): KGHDR, SFDVKD. This CDR3 reads CASTGGNTGELFF. In DNA form, the CDR3 reads TGTGCCTCGACGGGCGGAAACACCGGGGAGCTGTTTTTT.

This clonotype was counted many times. This chain uses TRBV5-1 with TRBJ2-5, with D perhaps matching TRBD1 (6 bases). In germline, CDR1 is SGHRS, CDR2 YFSETQ. The germline V and J ends were trimmed by 2 bases and 5 bases, with 19 bases remaining between them. The CDR3 has 16 residues. This CDR3 is CASSFSSDGQYETQYF. In DNA, the CDR3 is TGCGCCAGCAGCTTCTCCTCGGATGGACAGTATGAGACCCAGTACTTC.

The chain employs TRBV27 and TRBJ2-2, with 10 bases that match TRBD1. Looked up from germline, CDR1 is MNHEY and CDR2 is SMNVEV (reference sequence). CDR3 length: 18 amino acids. Trimming took 7 bases from V and 6 from J; bases not matched to a gene: 17. CDR3 nucleotide sequence: TGTGCCAGCACGCTAGGCCCAACCGGGACAGGGGCGGCCGGGGAGCTGTTTTTT. Translating gives CASTLGPTGTGAAGELFF.

Concerning this clonotype itself: This may be a read error: a much more frequent sequence differs by one nucleotide. V gene TRBV20-1 combines with J gene TRBJ1-5; D is possibly TRBD1 (6 bases). The CDR3 consists of 14 residues. In germline, CDR1 is DFQATT, CDR2 SNEGSKA (reference sequence). Written as DNA, the CDR3 is TGCAGTGCTTGGACAGCGTCTAGCATTCAGCCCCAGCATTTT. This sequence encodes CSAWTASSIQPQHF.

This clonotype has ten or more counts. This rearrangement joins TRBV27 to TRBJ2-7, with TRBD1 matching over 10 bases. The V gene's germline CDR1 is MNHEY and CDR2 SMNVEV (reference sequence). This CDR3 is built from 15 residues. The junction had 10 bases not matched to a gene; V was cut back by 6 bases and J by 5 bases. The CDR3 DNA is TGTGCCAGCAGGATAGCCGGGACAGGGGACCACGAGCAGTACTTC. This codes for CASRIAGTGDHEQYF.

This clonotype was picked up one time. A read error is possible here, since a much larger clone lies one base away. This chain connects TRBV27 to TRBJ2-7; D is possibly TRBD1 (6 bases). This CDR3 is built from 13 residues. Germline assignment: CDR1 MNHEY and CDR2 SMNVEV (reference sequence). The CDR3 region is CTSSRGQTYEQYF. For the CDR3, the DNA is TGTACCAGCAGCCGTGGACAGACCTACGAGCAGTACTTC.

The J gene is TRBJ2-5, the V gene TRBV11-2, with D possibly matching TRBD2 (6 bases). This CDR3 region has 17 residues. Trimming removed 5 bases at V and 0 bases at J, with 19 bases between. Germline V gene sequence: CDR1 SGHAT, CDR2 FQNNGV. The CDR3 nucleotides read TGTGCCAGCAGCCCCCCCCCCGGGAGCCTGTACCAAGAGACCCAGTACTTC. Translating it yields CASSPPPGSLYQETQYF.

Notes on this clonotype: A much more abundant neighbour one base away suggests this may be a read error. V usage is TRBV28 and J usage is TRBJ2-2, with D possibly matching TRBD1 (6 bases). Germline V gene data show CDR1 as MDHEN and CDR2 as SYDVKM. The CDR3 spans 14 residues. Trimming cost V 6 bases and J 4 bases, with 12 bases left between them. CDR3 residues: CASRGTTSTGELFF. DNA of the CDR3: TGTGCCAGCAGGGGGACAACGAGCACCGGGGAGCTGTTTTTT.

The table lists this clonotype with many counts. The gene calls are TRBV20-1 and TRBJ2-7; no clear D gene. CDR1 and CDR2 (germline): DFQATT, SNEGSKA (reference sequence). The V end lost 6 bases, the J end lost 6 bases, and 18 bases lay between the germline ends. This CDR3 spans 13 amino acids. The CDR3 loop reads CSATGTTEVEQYF. The CDR3 DNA reads TGCAGTGCCACGGGCACAACCGAGGTCGAGCAGTACTTC.

Ten or more counts support this clonotype. The chain has TRBV19 and TRBJ2-7; D may correspond to TRBD1 or TRBD2 (5 bases each). Germline values: CDR1 LNHDA, CDR2 SQIVND (reference sequence). V dropped 3 bases and J dropped 2 bases, with 17 bases sitting between them. The length of the CDR3 is 16 residues. The CDR3 nucleotides are TGTGCCAGTAGTATCTCGCTGGGCTGGGGGACCTACGAGCAGTACTTC. This gives the protein CASSISLGWGTYEQYF. Variable domain in full (rest from reference TRBV19 and TRBJ2-7): DGGITQSPKYLFRKEGQNVTLSCEQNLNHDAMYWYRQDPGQGLRLIYYSQIVNDFQKGDIAEGYSVSREKKESFPLTVTSAQKNPTAFYLCASSISLGWGTYEQYFGPGTRLTVT.

The V gene is TRBV5-4, the J gene TRBJ2-5, with D tentatively TRBD2 (5 bases). V dropped 3 bases and J dropped 2 bases, with 20 bases sitting between them. This CDR3 is built from 17 residues. In germline, CDR1 is SGHNT, CDR2 YYREEE (reference sequence). This chain's CDR3 is CASSSVEVSFQQETQYF. CDR3 in DNA: TGTGCCAGCAGCTCTGTGGAGGTCAGCTTTCAACAAGAGACCCAGTACTTC.

This clonotype was seen at least ten times. Here the CDR3 DNA reads TGCAGCGTTGAACCGGCGGACAGGGAAGGCACTGAAGCTTTCTTT. This codes for CSVEPADREGTEAFF. The chain combines TRBV29-1 with TRBJ1-1; 8 bases are shared with TRBD1. The CDR3 spans 15 residues. Germline values: CDR1 SQVTM, CDR2 ANQGSEA. The V and J ends lost 2 bases and 4 bases, in that order; junction bases with no gene match: 9.

This clonotype was picked up many times. The chain links TRBV7-9 to TRBJ2-7, with D tentatively TRBD1 or TRBD2 (5 bases each). Trimming took 5 bases from V and 12 from J, leaving 17 bases between them. Germline V gives CDR1 SEHNR, CDR2 FQNEAQ (reference sequence). There are 12 residues in the CDR3. The CDR3 DNA sequence: TGTGCCAGCAGCATCATCGGGGCGATCTTGTACTTC. Protein product: CASSIIGAILYF.

This clonotype was recorded at least ten times. V gene TRBV27 combines with J gene TRBJ1-5, with D maybe TRBD1 (6 bases). V lost 5 bases and J 5 bases, leaving 13 bases between the germline ends. This CDR3 is built from 14 residues. CDR1 and CDR2 (germline): MNHEY, SMNVEV (reference sequence). The CDR3 DNA follows: TGTGCCAGCAGTCCCACAGGGAGATATCAGCCCCAGCATTTT. This sequence encodes CASSPTGRYQPQHF.

This clonotype was counted at least ten times. The CDR3, as DNA: TGCGCCAGCAGCTGGGGGAGCCCGGCCCTTGAAGCTTTCTTT. Translation gives CASSWGSPALEAFF. The chain combines TRBV5-1 with TRBJ1-1; D is possibly TRBD1 (5 bases). The V and J ends lost 3 bases and 7 bases respectively, with 16 bases between them. This CDR3 spans 14 amino acids. Germline CDR1 SGHRS, CDR2 YFSETQ.

This clonotype was counted a single time. The CDR3 carries no conserved terminal phenylalanine or tryptophan, so it likely arises from a read error. The limits of the CDR3 on the DNA are not certain, so only TCRdb's listed CDR3 is given. This sequence joins TRBV27 and TRBJ2-3; the DNA was not compared with TRBD2, the D call given in the table. In germline, CDR1 is MNHEY, CDR2 SMNVEV (reference sequence). 16 amino acids form the CDR3, both terminal residues included. The CDR3 sequence: CASSLTNAGPTDTQCL.

The J gene is TRBJ2-1, the V gene TRBV5-4; tentatively, D is TRBD2 (5 bases). Germline CDR1 and CDR2: SGHNT and YYREEE (reference sequence). V was clipped by 0 bases and J by 3 bases, with 16 bases between them. The CDR3 is 17 residues long. CDR3 sequence reads: CASSLVSVLGSYNEQFF. The DNA for the CDR3 is TGTGCCAGCAGCTTGGTTTCGGTTTTGGGGAGCTACAATGAGCAGTTCTTC.

This clonotype was counted at least ten times. V usage is TRBV28 and J usage is TRBJ2-3, with 10 bases lining up with TRBD2. Per germline, CDR1 MDHEN and CDR2 SYDVKM. The CDR3 length is 18 residues. V trimming: 2 bases; J trimming: 5 bases; junction bases outside the gene matches: 13. CDR3 protein: CASSLSLAGDSIRDTQYF. In DNA form, the CDR3 reads TGTGCCAGCAGTTTAAGCCTAGCGGGAGACTCTATCCGAGATACGCAGTATTTT.

In the case of this clonotype: A clone one base away is much larger, so this may be a read error. The CDR3 carries no conserved terminal phenylalanine or tryptophan, so it likely arises from a read error. V is TRBV12-5 and J is TRBJ1-5, with TRBD1 as a possible D gene (5 bases). This CDR3 spans 13 amino acids. Per germline, CDR1 LGHNT and CDR2 FRNRAP. The V end was cut by 7 bases, the J end by 4 bases, with 11 bases between. Here the CDR3 reads CASAGGLNQPQHL. The CDR3 coding sequence is TGTGCTAGTGCTGGGGGACTTAATCAGCCCCAGCATCTT.

This clonotype was observed at least ten times. This chain uses TRBV7-9 with TRBJ1-3; D gene ambiguous. The CDR3 has 13 residues. V lost 5 bases to trimming and J lost 2 bases, with 7 bases between them. In germline, CDR1 is SEHNR, CDR2 FQNEAQ (reference sequence). The CDR3 region has the DNA TGTGCCAGCAGCCCCCCAGCTGGAAACACCATATATTTT. This translates into CASSPPAGNTIYF.

Ten or more counts support this clonotype. The chain recombines TRBV4-2 with TRBJ2-7; TRBD2 might be the D (5 bases). Trimming shortened V by 0 bases and J by 4 bases, and 10 bases separated the two germline ends. In germline, CDR1 is LGHNA, CDR2 YNFKEQ. This CDR3 spans 14 amino acids. The DNA of the CDR3 is TGTGCCAGCAGCCAAGAGAGGGTACGTTACGAGCAGTACTTC. Its protein product is CASSQERVRYEQYF.

The rearrangement joins TRBV19 to TRBJ2-7; 9 nucleotides align to TRBD1. V lost 6 bases, J lost 0 bases, and 9 bases stayed unmatched. This CDR3 has 16 amino acids. CDR1 and CDR2 (germline): LNHDA, SQIVND (reference sequence). CDR3 protein: CASSSSGTGNSYEQYF. CDR3 in DNA: TGTGCCAGTAGCTCGAGTGGGACAGGGAACTCCTACGAGCAGTACTTC.

V and J are TRBV10-3 and TRBJ2-7; D remains ambiguous. The CDR3 length is 13 residues. Trimming took off 6 bases at V and 2 bases at J, with 11 bases between the two ends. Germline values: CDR1 ENHRY, CDR2 SYGVKD. Written as DNA, the CDR3 is TGTGCCATCAGGGCGACTGAAACCTACGAGCAGTACTTC. Translation gives CAIRATETYEQYF.

For this clonotype: A clone one base away is much larger, so this may be a read error. The genes are TRBV12-3 or TRBV12-4 and TRBJ1-1; D unresolved. This CDR3 has 16 residues. CDR3 coding DNA: TGTGCCTGCAGTTTTAGGCCCTCCCGGGGTCCCACTGAAGCTTTCTTT. It yields the protein CACSFRPSRGPTEAFF.